This TCR beta chain was sequenced for a study of blood T cell repertoires in COVID-19. Study as a whole: From T cells, B-cell-depleted T cells, or PBMCs came the material, which was cDNA or gDNA.

This clone was observed a few times. In the original workflow: Amplification from reference gene primers served as the basis for estimated nucleated cell counts. Only in-frame clones appear in the TCRdb table, and some are missing; sequencing was by immunoSEQ multiplex PCR. That table supplies the V and J calls and clone size; D and trimming were determined from the DNA. Here the sample spans fewer than 150,000 clones, 70% to 80% being singletons. The sequence derives from a man in his sixties who had recovered from COVID-19. Material: peripheral blood.

The DNA for the CDR3 is TGTGCCAGCAGTAGCGCCGGGGGTAATGAAAAACTGTTTTTT. It translates to CASSSAGGNEKLFF. The chain links TRBV6-5 to TRBJ1-4; maybe TRBD1 (5 bases). V lost 5 bases and J lost 4, with 11 bases in between. The CDR3 loop spans 14 amino acids. CDR1 is MNHEY, CDR2 SVGAGI, per germline.